These T cell receptor beta chains were read from a single sample in a study of OX40 agonist ivuxolimab in advanced cancers. Only in-frame clones appear in the TCRdb table, and some are missing; sequencing was by immunoSEQ multiplex PCR. The data hold over 50,000 clones, with approximately 83% observed a single time. Here the sequenced sample was CD4+ or CD8+ T cells sorted from blood, taken in a trial of the OX40 agonist ivuxolimab. The receptors shown here come from an adult with an advanced solid tumor such as melanoma, head and neck, liver or kidney cancer. The CDR3 runs from the conserved cysteine through the conserved F or W. A D gene is named only where the DNA matches it firmly. Not all rows give a size; the values are once, few, many and, for expanded clones, a class.

cdr3_aa	cdr3_nt	v_call	clone_size	d_call	j_call
CASSPEVGRGQYF	TGTGCCAGCAGTCCGGAGGTTGGTCGGGGGCAGTACTTC	TRBV28	NA	NA	TRBJ2-7
CASSTREGTYEQYF	TGTGCCAGCAGCACCAGGGAGGGGACCTACGAGCAGTACTTC	TRBV7-3	few	TRBD2	TRBJ2-7
CASSPRLARNEQFF	TGTGCCAGCAGCCCCAGACTAGCGCGCAATGAGCAGTTCTTC	TRBV9	NA	TRBD2	TRBJ2-1
CASSLQGDQYF	TGTGCCAGCAGCCTTCAGGGGGACCAGTACTTC	TRBV7-8	NA	TRBD1	TRBJ2-5
CASSLDWVGNSYEQYF	TGTGCCAGCAGCTTGGACTGGGTCGGGAACTCCTACGAGCAGTACTTC	TRBV5-5	NA	NA	TRBJ2-7
CASSQDPYGTGVGGYGYTF	TGCGCCAGCAGCCAAGATCCCTACGGGACAGGGGTTGGGGGCTATGGCTACACCTTC	TRBV4-1	NA	TRBD1	TRBJ1-2
CASSRGYEQYF	TGCGCCAGCAGCCGCGGGTACGAGCAGTACTTC	TRBV10-1	NA	NA	TRBJ2-7
CASSLVQGTEAFF	TGTGCCAGCAGCTTAGTTCAGGGCACTGAAGCTTTCTTT	TRBV7-2	NA	NA	TRBJ1-1
CASSPGRVLSGANVLTF	TGCGCCAGCAGCCCCGGTCGGGTCCTTTCTGGGGCCAACGTCCTGACTTTC	TRBV4-1	NA	NA	TRBJ2-6
CASSLAGRYNEQFF	TGTGCCAGCAGCTTAGCGGGGAGGTACAATGAGCAGTTCTTC	TRBV5-4	NA	TRBD2	TRBJ2-1
CASSNNRGSGYTF	TGTGCCAGCAGCAACAACAGGGGTTCTGGCTACACCTTC	TRBV11-2	few	TRBD1	TRBJ1-2
CASSLDRAGETQYF	TGTGCCAGCAGTTTGGACAGGGCAGGGGAGACCCAGTACTTC	TRBV27	NA	TRBD1	TRBJ2-5
CASRSRGPSNQPQHF	TGTGCCAGCCGTTCCAGGGGGCCATCGAATCAGCCCCAGCATTTT	TRBV28	NA	TRBD1	TRBJ1-5
CASRGNNSPLHF	TGTGCCAGCAGGGGTAATAATTCACCCCTCCACTTT	TRBV6-5	NA	NA	TRBJ1-6
CAISDTTRAKNIQYF	TGTGCCATCAGTGATACAACTCGTGCCAAAAACATTCAGTACTTC	TRBV10-3	NA	NA	TRBJ2-4
CASSIGLSNQPQHF	TGTGCCAGTAGTATAGGGCTCAGCAATCAGCCCCAGCATTTT	TRBV19	NA	NA	TRBJ1-5
CASSAGLAAPLEQYF	TGTGCCAGCAGTGCGGGACTAGCGGCCCCCTTGGAGCAGTACTTC	TRBV28	NA	TRBD2	TRBJ2-7
CASSLGRTDDSPLHF	TGTGCCAGCAGTTTGGGCCGGACAGATGATTCACCCCTCCACTTT	TRBV27	NA	NA	TRBJ1-6
CASSAGQGASYEQYF	TGTGCCAGCAGTGCGGGACAGGGGGCCTCCTACGAGCAGTACTTC	TRBV6-1	NA	TRBD1	TRBJ2-7
CATSRDYVGSYEQYF	TGTGCCACCAGCAGAGATTATGTGGGCTCCTACGAGCAGTACTTC	TRBV15	NA	NA	TRBJ2-7
CASSLDLNSYEQYF	TGTGCCAGCAGCTTAGACTTGAACTCCTACGAGCAGTACTTC	TRBV7-6	NA	NA	TRBJ2-7
CASSNSRGNQPQHF	TGTGCCAGCAGTAACAGCAGGGGCAATCAGCCCCAGCATTTT	TRBV6-1	NA	NA	TRBJ1-5
CASRPGGGYNEQFF	TGTGCCAGCAGGCCAGGGGGAGGCTACAATGAGCAGTTCTTC	TRBV6-5	few	NA	TRBJ2-1
CAISEGLSGNTIYF	TGTGCCATCAGTGAGGGACTCTCTGGAAACACCATATATTTT	TRBV10-3	NA	NA	TRBJ1-3
CASSLLGVGPSTDTQYF	TGTGCCAGCAGTTTATTGGGGGTGGGGCCTAGCACAGATACGCAGTATTTT	TRBV27	NA	NA	TRBJ2-3
CASSFGEDLAKNIQYF	TGTGCCAGCAGCTTTGGAGAAGACCTAGCCAAAAACATTCAGTACTTC	TRBV7-8	NA	NA	TRBJ2-4
CASSISMSSYNEQFF	TGTGCCAGTAGTATATCTATGAGCTCCTACAATGAGCAGTTCTTC	TRBV19	once	NA	TRBJ2-1
CAWERRESTDTQYF	TGTGCCTGGGAAAGGCGGGAAAGCACAGATACGCAGTATTTT	TRBV30	NA	NA	TRBJ2-3
CASSGGWRSLAKNIQYF	TGTGCCAGCAGCGGTGGCTGGAGATCCTTAGCCAAAAACATTCAGTACTTC	TRBV6-4	NA	NA	TRBJ2-4
CASAVRGGTDTDTQYF	TGCGCCAGCGCCGTGCGTGGCGGGACTGACACAGATACGCAGTATTTT	TRBV5-1	NA	NA	TRBJ2-3
CASSYDATEQETQYF	TGTGCCAGCAGTTACGATGCGACAGAGCAAGAGACCCAGTACTTC	TRBV6-5	NA	NA	TRBJ2-5
CASQGQGLYNEQFF	TGTGCCAGCCAGGGACAGGGCCTCTACAATGAGCAGTTCTTC	TRBV2	NA	TRBD1	TRBJ2-1
CASSQGLAGAESDTQYF	TGTGCCAGCAGCCAGGGACTAGCGGGAGCAGAGTCAGATACGCAGTATTTT	TRBV5-4	NA	TRBD2	TRBJ2-3
CSAQQLGTDTQYF	TGCAGCGCCCAGCAACTAGGCACAGATACGCAGTATTTT	TRBV29-1	NA	NA	TRBJ2-3
CASSLIGGSAGYLFF	TGTGCCAGCAGCTTAATAGGTGGGTCGGCGGGGTATCTGTTCTTC	TRBV11-2	NA	NA	TRBJ2-1
CASRIYGGVGDEQFF	TGTGCCAGCAGGATCTATGGGGGAGTCGGCGATGAGCAGTTCTTC	TRBV5-8	NA	NA	TRBJ2-1
CASSFLDSSYNEQFF	TGTGCCAGCAGCTTCTTAGACAGCTCCTACAATGAGCAGTTCTTC	TRBV5-4	NA	NA	TRBJ2-1
CSVLTGTGANVLTF	TGCAGCGTCTTGACAGGGACTGGGGCCAACGTCCTGACTTTC	TRBV29-1	NA	TRBD1	TRBJ2-6
CASSEVVPGEQYF	TGTGCCAGCAGTGAAGTGGTGCCTGGCGAGCAGTACTTC	TRBV6-1	NA	NA	TRBJ2-7
CASSRLEKNTEAFF	TGTGCCAGCAGCAGACTGGAAAAGAACACTGAAGCTTTCTTT	TRBV5-6	NA	NA	TRBJ1-1
CASRSTTDQPQHF	TGTGCCAGCAGATCCACTACGGATCAGCCCCAGCATTTT	TRBV6-5	few	NA	TRBJ1-5
CASSPPAGYTYEQYF	TGTGCCAGCTCACCACCGGCGGGTTACACCTACGAGCAGTACTTC	TRBV18	NA	NA	TRBJ2-7
CATLGGVGNEKLFF	TGTGCCACCCTGGGGGGGGTCGGTAATGAAAAACTGTTTTTT	TRBV6-1	NA	NA	TRBJ1-4
CASSLSAGQGYYEQYF	TGTGCCAGCAGTCTATCCGCGGGACAGGGGTACTACGAGCAGTACTTC	TRBV2	NA	TRBD1	TRBJ2-7
CASSIVESSYNEQFF	TGTGCCAGTAGTATTGTGGAAAGCTCCTACAATGAGCAGTTCTTC	TRBV19	NA	NA	TRBJ2-1
CASSHLIDRGNEQFF	TGCGCCAGCAGCCACTTAATCGACCGAGGCAATGAGCAGTTCTTC	TRBV4-1	once	NA	TRBJ2-1
CSVVRGSGEQYF	TGCAGCGTTGTGCGGGGATCGGGCGAGCAGTACTTC	TRBV29-1	NA	NA	TRBJ2-7
CATSSGVGTGRNGQFF	TGTGCCACCAGCAGTGGGGTGGGGACAGGGAGGAATGGGCAGTTCTTC	TRBV15	NA	TRBD1	TRBJ2-1
CASSLGIAASSYEQYF	TGTGCCAGCAGCTTGGGAATAGCTGCGAGCTCCTACGAGCAGTACTTC	TRBV5-4	NA	NA	TRBJ2-7
CASSPRLGGNHEQYF	TGTGCCAGCAGCCCTCGATTGGGGGGGAATCACGAGCAGTACTTC	TRBV28	NA	TRBD2	TRBJ2-7
CASSEAGVPILIYNEQFF	TGTGCCAGCAGTGAAGCGGGCGTTCCAATCCTGATATACAATGAGCAGTTCTTC	TRBV2	NA	NA	TRBJ2-1
CASSLEWQETQYF	TGTGCTAGCAGCTTAGAATGGCAAGAGACCCAGTACTTC	TRBV7-7	NA	NA	TRBJ2-5
CASSRGDETQYF	TGTGCCAGCAGCCGCGGCGATGAGACCCAGTACTTC	TRBV7-9	NA	NA	TRBJ2-5
CASSVGGAGRSYNEQFF	TGTGCCAGCAGCGTCGGAGGGGCGGGTCGCTCCTACAATGAGCAGTTCTTC	TRBV9	NA	NA	TRBJ2-1